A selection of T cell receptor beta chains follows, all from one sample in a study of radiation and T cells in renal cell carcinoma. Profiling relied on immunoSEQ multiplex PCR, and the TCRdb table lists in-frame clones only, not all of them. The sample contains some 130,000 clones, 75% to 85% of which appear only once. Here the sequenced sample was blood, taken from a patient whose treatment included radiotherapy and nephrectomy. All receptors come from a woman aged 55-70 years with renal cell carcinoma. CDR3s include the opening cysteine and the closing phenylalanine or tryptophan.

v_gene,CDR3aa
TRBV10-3,CAISESIGQETQYF
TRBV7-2,CASSETPGNEQFF
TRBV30,CAWSGGAKTQYF
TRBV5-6,CASSLNYGYTF
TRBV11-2,CASSPPGNGYNEQFF
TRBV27,CASSSRQGNQPQHF
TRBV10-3,CAIRGGQGNTEAFF
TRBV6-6,CASSYRGISYEQYF
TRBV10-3,CALGVGGNTGELFF
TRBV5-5,CASSLVLGEHGELFF
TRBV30,CAWSSGAETQYF
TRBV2,CASIGDRGNTEAFF
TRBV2,CASRTDTQYF
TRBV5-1,CASSPGQGKSHEQYF
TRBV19,CASSMTGTSDEKLFF
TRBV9,CASSPSGNEQFF
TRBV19,CASTERRANTEAFF
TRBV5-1,CASSSEGGSGREQYF
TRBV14,CASSPGQGSEQYF
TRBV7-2,CASSLGGTDTQYF
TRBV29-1,CSVGQGTGQPQHF
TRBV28,CASSLPGYSNQPQHF
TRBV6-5,CASSYDRNTEAFF
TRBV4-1,CASSQERIGYGYTF
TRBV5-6,CASSLEGGKTQYF
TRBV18,CASSPTGAGGNDEQFF
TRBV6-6,CASSSIRRGTEAFF
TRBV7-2,CASSFAGASYEQYF
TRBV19,CASSIEPPGFVSTEAFF
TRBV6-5,CASSLASAGGYEQYF
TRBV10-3,CAISENRGLNSGQPQHF
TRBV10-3,CAISGEGFTNTEAFF
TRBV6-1,CASRDGGYEQYF
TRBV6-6,CASSYLSGIQPQHF
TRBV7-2,CASSFTTTSGALYNSPLHF
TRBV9,CASSVEIGDPGNTIYF
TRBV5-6,CASSSGQGYYEQYF
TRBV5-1,CASSLTGLDEKLFF
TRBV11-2,CASSSRLAGGLTDTQYF
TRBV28,CASSSGQSYEQYF
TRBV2,CASSDGSTANTEAFF
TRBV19,CASSRLGAIHEQFF
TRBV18,CASSPMGSDTGELFF
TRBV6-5,CASRKGGNQPQHF
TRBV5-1,CASSLEGSGNTIYF
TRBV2,CASSGGLSSYNSPLHF
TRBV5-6,CASSPGTGGGSTDTQYF
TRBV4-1,CASSRIDSYNSPLHF
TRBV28,CASSSGTSLIGELFF
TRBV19,CASSTPWTGVNQPQHF
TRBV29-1,CSVSTDTQYF
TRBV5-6,CASSLAGATIKPQHF
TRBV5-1,CASSPDGPNTEAFF
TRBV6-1,CAGGQGRSGGNTIYF